The subject of this entry is one T cell receptor beta chain. What it binds is not known. The data belong to a study of shared clonotypes between healthy human individuals. Overall study results and limits: In this cohort, only blood was sampled, and tissue repertoires likely differ. The naive CD4 repertoires of several donors were compared, and around 5% of clonotypes were shared.

Cells designated naive CD8 were CD45RO-negative and were positively selected for CCR7, with terminally differentiated effector memory CD45RA+ cells excluded. An approximately 220 ng quantity of DNA, tens of thousands of T cell genomes, went into the sorted-subset replicate PCRs. Produced via immunoSEQ multiplex PCR; TCRdb's table is partial and in-frame only. The profile covers millions of clones, with about 95% appearing a single time and 1.1% taken by the ten largest. Trimming cost V 6 bases and J 3 bases; bases outside gene matches: 4. The CDR3 totals 13 residues. CDR1 and CDR2 from the germline V gene are ENHRY and SYGVKD.

This clonotype was sampled from a man aged 18 to 35 in good health. The chain employs TRBV10-3 and TRBJ2-5, with 7 bases fitting TRBD1. The specimen sequenced was naive CD8+ T cells sorted from blood. CDR3: CAIRTGMEETQYF. Written as DNA, the CDR3 is TGTGCCATCAGGACAGGGATGGAAGAGACCCAGTACTTC.